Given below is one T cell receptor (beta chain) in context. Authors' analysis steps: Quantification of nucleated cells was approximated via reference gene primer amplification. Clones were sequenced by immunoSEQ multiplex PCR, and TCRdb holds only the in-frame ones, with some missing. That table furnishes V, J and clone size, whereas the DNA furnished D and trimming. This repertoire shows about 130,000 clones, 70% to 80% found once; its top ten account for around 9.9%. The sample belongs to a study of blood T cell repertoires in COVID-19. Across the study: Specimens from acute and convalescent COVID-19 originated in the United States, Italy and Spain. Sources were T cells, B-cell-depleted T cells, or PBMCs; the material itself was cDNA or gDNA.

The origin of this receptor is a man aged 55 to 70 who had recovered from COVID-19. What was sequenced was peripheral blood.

CDR3 DNA: TGCAGCGTTGAAGAGGCGCGGGGTAACACAGATACGCAGTATTTT. Amino acid sequence: CSVEEARGNTDTQYF. This chain joins TRBV29-1 and TRBJ2-3, with a tentative D call TRBD2 (6 bases). The V gene's germline CDR1 is SQVTM and CDR2 ANQGSEA. V lost 0 bases to trimming and J lost 2 bases, with 12 bases between them. The CDR3 is 15 residues long.